A selection of T cell receptor beta chains follows, all from one sample in a study of blood T cell repertoires in COVID-19. The protocol was immunoSEQ multiplex PCR, while the TCRdb copy is restricted to in-frame clones and leaves out a portion. This table has about 480,000 clones, approximately 88% appearing once. Sequencing was carried out using PBMCs or T cells enriched from blood (not recorded which). The receptor source for this set is a woman aged 40 to 50 who had recovered from COVID-19. Each CDR3 is given with its conserved first and last residue. Fields, in order: D gene, V gene, J gene, clone size, CDR3 protein, CDR3 DNA. D genes are given only for firm matches. Clone size, where shown, is once, few, many, or a class for clones that have expanded.

D: NA; V: TRBV27; J: TRBJ1-3; size: once; CDR3: CASSAGVGNTIYF; DNA: TGTGCCAGCAGCGCAGGGGTCGGAAACACCATATATTTT
D: NA; V: TRBV5-1; J: TRBJ1-1; size: NA; CDR3: CASSLVLGLTNTEAFF; DNA: TGCGCCAGCAGCTTGGTTCTTGGGCTAACGAACACTGAAGCTTTCTTT
D: TRBD1; V: TRBV28; J: TRBJ2-1; size: NA; CDR3: CASPPGQGITYNEQFF; DNA: TGTGCCAGTCCCCCCGGACAGGGAATAACTTACAATGAGCAGTTCTTC
D: NA; V: TRBV5-6; J: TRBJ1-1; size: NA; CDR3: CASSLSQVNTEAFF; DNA: TGTGCCAGCAGCTTAAGCCAGGTGAACACTGAAGCTTTCTTT
D: TRBD1; V: TRBV6-1; J: TRBJ1-2; size: NA; CDR3: CASSENPGQGTYGYTF; DNA: TGTGCCAGCAGTGAGAATCCGGGACAGGGGACATATGGCTACACCTTC
D: TRBD2; V: TRBV20-1; J: TRBJ2-1; size: NA; CDR3: CSASNLLAGGNNEQFF; DNA: TGCAGTGCTAGTAATCTACTAGCGGGAGGGAACAATGAGCAGTTCTTC
D: TRBD1; V: TRBV12-3/TRBV12-4; J: TRBJ1-1; size: few; CDR3: CASSRGQNAEAFF; DNA: TGTGCCAGCAGCAGGGGACAGAACGCTGAAGCTTTCTTT
D: NA; V: TRBV24-1; J: TRBJ1-5; size: few; CDR3: CAEQGIRFLSNQPQHF; DNA: TGTGCCGAACAGGGTATACGCTTCTTGAGCAATCAGCCCCAGCATTTT
D: NA; V: TRBV2; J: TRBJ1-2; size: NA; CDR3: CASRISEVGAHGYTF; DNA: TGTGCCAGCAGGATTTCTGAAGTAGGGGCCCATGGCTACACCTTC
D: TRBD2; V: TRBV30; J: TRBJ2-7; size: NA; CDR3: CAWSRGSGANEQYF; DNA: TGTGCCTGGAGTCGCGGGAGTGGGGCAAACGAGCAGTACTTC
D: NA; V: TRBV27; J: TRBJ2-3; size: NA; CDR3: CASSLTLGRGVMDTQYF; DNA: TGTGCCAGCAGTTTAACTCTTGGCAGGGGAGTGATGGATACGCAGTATTTT
D: NA; V: TRBV7-9; J: TRBJ2-7; size: NA; CDR3: CASGGTLDSYEQYF; DNA: TGTGCCAGCGGAGGGACCCTAGACTCCTACGAGCAGTACTTC
D: NA; V: TRBV2; J: TRBJ2-7; size: NA; CDR3: CASSEARLSYLNEQYF; DNA: TGTGCCAGCAGTGAAGCCCGACTCTCGTATTTGAACGAGCAGTACTTC
D: NA; V: TRBV6-1; J: TRBJ2-7; size: NA; CDR3: CASSEAVEGAAYEQYF; DNA: TGTGCCAGCAGTGAAGCGGTGGAGGGAGCCGCCTACGAGCAGTACTTC
D: TRBD1; V: TRBV11-2; J: TRBJ2-7; size: NA; CDR3: CASSNPGQGGLEQYF; DNA: TGTGCCAGCAGCAACCCGGGACAGGGCGGTCTCGAGCAGTACTTC
D: TRBD1; V: TRBV3-1/TRBV3-2; J: TRBJ1-3; size: NA; CDR3: CASSPTGSGNTIYF; DNA: TGTGCCAGCAGCCCGACAGGGTCTGGAAACACCATATATTTT
D: NA; V: TRBV5-5; J: TRBJ1-6; size: NA; CDR3: CASSLAHRDIGSRPLHF; DNA: TGTGCCAGCAGCTTGGCCCACCGGGACATTGGGTCTCGGCCCCTCCACTTT
D: TRBD2; V: TRBV5-1; J: TRBJ2-1; size: NA; CDR3: CASSPLRGSSYNEQFF; DNA: TGCGCCAGCAGCCCCCTTCGCGGGAGCTCCTACAATGAGCAGTTCTTC
D: TRBD1; V: TRBV24-1; J: TRBJ1-1; size: NA; CDR3: CATSGGGQLEAFF; DNA: TGTGCCACCAGTGGAGGGGGACAGCTTGAAGCTTTCTTT
D: TRBD2; V: TRBV27; J: TRBJ2-1; size: NA; CDR3: CASSDTSGEGIEQFF; DNA: TGTGCCAGCAGCGATACTAGCGGCGAAGGGATTGAGCAGTTCTTC